This T cell receptor (beta chain) is drawn from a study of blood T cell repertoires in COVID-19. For the study at large: From the United States, Italy and Spain came samples of acute and convalescent COVID-19. The analysed material was cDNA or gDNA that came from T cells, B-cell-depleted T cells, or PBMCs.

Under the authors' procedure: Reference gene primer amplification in the assay estimated nucleated cell counts. Libraries were prepared by immunoSEQ multiplex PCR; TCRdb keeps only in-frame clonotypes and omits some of them. That table furnishes V, J and clone size, whereas the DNA furnished D and trimming. The sample yields 160,000 or so clones, around 75% seen once. The CDR3 consists of 11 residues. The ends lost 7 bases at V and 6 bases at J; junction bases unmatched: 6. Germline assignment: CDR1 SQVTM and CDR2 ANQGSEA. The sequence derives from a woman of 80 years or more with acute or convalescent COVID-19. This chain links TRBV29-1 with TRBJ2-7, with 7 positions matching TRBD1. The sample consisted of peripheral blood. The CDR3 here is CSARQGLEQYF. CDR3 nucleotides: TGCAGCGCCCGACAGGGCCTCGAGCAGTACTTC.